This T cell receptor (beta chain) is from a study of T cell responses to AZD1222 COVID-19 vaccine. V was trimmed by 9 bases and J by 5 bases, leaving 19 bases between them. Germline V gives CDR1 LNHDA, CDR2 SQIVND (reference sequence). CDR3 size: 14 residues. Clones were read by immunoSEQ multiplex PCR, and TCRdb kept only the in-frame ones, dropping some. Among some 140,000 clones, more than 85% were seen once, and the ten largest hold under 4%. V gene TRBV19 combines with J gene TRBJ2-5; TRBD1 might be the D (6 bases). The sequence derives from an adult in good health. This sample comprised peripheral blood, obtained on day 0 of AZD1222 vaccination. CDR3 in DNA: TGTGCCAGCCGATCCACAGGGACGCGGGAGACCCAGTACTTC. It specifies CASRSTGTRETQYF.